The 22 T cell receptor beta chains listed next were all sequenced from one sample in a study of T cell responses to AZD1222 COVID-19 vaccine. Sequencing was performed with immunoSEQ multiplex PCR; in TCRdb, only in-frame clones are kept and a portion is missing. The sample lists about 120,000 clones, around 89% occurring once. Material: peripheral blood, obtained on day 0 of AZD1222 vaccination. The receptors shown here come from an adult in good health.

V is TRBV30 and J is TRBJ2-7, with 11 bases that match TRBD1. The CDR3 consists of 15 residues. V lost 3 bases and J lost 3; bases outside the gene matches: 7. Germline V CDR1 and CDR2: GTSNPN, SVGIG (reference sequence). CDR3 sequence (DNA): TGTGCCTGGAGCCCCGGACAGGGGGCTGTCTACGAGCAGTACTTC. It specifies CAWSPGQGAVYEQYF.

The chain uses TRBV12-3 or TRBV12-4 and TRBJ1-1; 8 bases align to TRBD1. The junction had 8 bases not matched to a gene; V was cut back by 10 bases and J by 4 bases. The CDR3 covers 13 residues. The CDR3 nucleotides read TGTGCCACCAAGACAGGGGAGGGCACTGAAGCTTTCTTT. Translation gives CATKTGEGTEAFF.

CDR3 bases: TGCGCCAGCAGCCAAATATCAACGACTAGCGGAGATACGCAGTATTTT. It encodes CASSQISTTSGDTQYF. The chain employs TRBV4-1 and TRBJ2-3; 9 bases fit TRBD2. There are 16 residues in the CDR3. The germline CDR1 and CDR2 sequences are MGHRA and YSYEKL. Losses at the gene ends were 2 bases for V and 5 bases for J; bases not matched to a gene: 8.

This rearrangement joins TRBV7-2 to TRBJ1-5; 7 positions match TRBD1. Germline trimming cut 6 bases from V and 6 bases from J; bases unmatched to any gene: 8. The germline CDR1 and CDR2 sequences are SGHTA and FQGNSA. The CDR3 consists of 14 residues. CDR3 protein: CASSPTGDGQPQHF. CDR3 nucleotide sequence: TGTGCCAGCAGTCCTACAGGGGATGGTCAGCCCCAGCATTTT.

This chain links TRBV30 with TRBJ1-5; D gene ambiguous. CDR3 length equals 14 residues. Per germline, CDR1 GTSNPN and CDR2 SVGIG (reference sequence). The ends were cut back, 1 base at V and 0 bases at J, with 7 bases in the middle. The DNA of the CDR3 is TGTGCCTGGAGTGAAGGGTCTAGCAATCAGCCCCAGCATTTT. Translating gives CAWSEGSSNQPQHF.

The DNA for the CDR3 is TGTGCCAGCTCCGCGGACTATAACACCGGGGAGCTGTTTTTT. It translates to CASSADYNTGELFF. The V call is TRBV6-5, the J call TRBJ2-2, with D possibly TRBD2 on 6 matching bases. CDR3 size: 14 residues. CDR1 is MNHEY and CDR2 is SVGAGI in the germline V gene. Trimming stripped 8 bases from V and 2 bases from J, with 12 bases between.

The V and J genes are TRBV9 and TRBJ1-1; D is undetermined. The V end lost 0 bases, the J end lost 0 bases, and 12 bases lay between the germline ends. This CDR3 contains 16 residues. Germline V gene sequence: CDR1 SGDLS, CDR2 YYNGEE. CDR3 sequence: CASSVAGGGMNTEAFF. CDR3 bases: TGTGCCAGCAGCGTAGCAGGAGGAGGTATGAACACTGAAGCTTTCTTT.

This chain links TRBV7-8 with TRBJ2-7; 7 nucleotides agree with TRBD1. Germline V gives CDR1 SGHVS, CDR2 FQNEAQ. V lost 5 bases, J lost 0 bases, and 4 bases stayed unmatched. This CDR3 contains 14 residues. The CDR3 loop reads CASSPTGISYEQYF. The CDR3 bases are TGTGCCAGCAGCCCGACAGGGATCTCCTACGAGCAGTACTTC.

This rearrangement joins TRBV9 to TRBJ2-4; D is unclear. This CDR3 spans 14 amino acids. Germline V gene sequence: CDR1 SGDLS, CDR2 YYNGEE. The germline V and J ends were trimmed by 5 bases and 0 bases, with 9 bases remaining between them. This CDR3 is CASRTLEAKNIQYF. CDR3 DNA sequence: TGTGCCAGCAGGACTCTAGAAGCCAAAAACATTCAGTACTTC.

The chain carries TRBV24-1 and TRBJ2-1, with 16 bases fitting TRBD2. There are 19 residues in the CDR3. J lost 8 bases, V lost 1 base, and 10 bases had no gene match. Germline V lookup: CDR1 KGHDR, CDR2 SFDVKD. The CDR3 spells CATSDFSGTSGRVPDEQFF. As DNA, the CDR3 is TGTGCCACCAGTGATTTCAGCGGGACTAGCGGGAGGGTTCCGGATGAGCAGTTCTTC.

The chain uses TRBV28 and TRBJ2-4; D might be TRBD1 (6 bases). Germline lookup yields CDR1 MDHEN and CDR2 SYDVKM. The V end lost 6 bases, the J end lost 3 bases, and 15 bases lay between the germline ends. This CDR3 is built from 15 residues. This chain's CDR3 is CASRIRGRDKNIQYF. DNA for the CDR3: TGTGCCAGCAGGATCAGGGGTCGGGACAAAAACATTCAGTACTTC.

The chain has TRBV16 and TRBJ1-5; D possibly corresponds to TRBD1 (6 bases). Germline CDR1 reads KGHSY; CDR2 reads FQNENV. V was pared by 3 bases and J by 4 bases, with 10 bases between. This CDR3 is 14 amino acids long. The CDR3 sequence: CASSQTTGNQPQHF. Written as DNA, the CDR3 is TGTGCCAGCAGCCAGACGACAGGTAATCAGCCCCAGCATTTT.

The CDR3 region is CASSPGARPSNYGYTF. The CDR3 bases are TGTGCCAGCAGTCCGGGGGCACGACCTAGTAACTATGGCTACACCTTC. The J gene is TRBJ1-2, the V gene TRBV28; D may be TRBD1 (6 bases). Per germline, CDR1 MDHEN and CDR2 SYDVKM. The CDR3 runs 16 residues. Trimming cost V 5 bases and J 1 base, with 17 bases left between them.

The chain uses TRBV7-2 and TRBJ1-2; D unresolved. The V gene lost 1 base and the J gene lost 8 bases, with 20 bases spanning the gap. Germline V CDR1 and CDR2: SGHTA, FQGNSA. The CDR3 is 16 residues long. The CDR3 nucleotides read TGTGCCAGCAGCTTAGGGACCGTGAATCTCGGTATGGGCTACACCTTC. This codes for CASSLGTVNLGMGYTF.

This sequence joins TRBV9 and TRBJ2-7; D is perhaps TRBD2 (6 bases). Germline CDR1 SGDLS, CDR2 YYNGEE. This CDR3 spans 14 amino acids. V was shortened by 0 bases and J by 3 bases, with 10 bases between the two germline ends. CDR3 DNA sequence: TGTGCCAGCAGCGTAGAGAGGGGAGGCTACGAGCAGTACTTC. This encodes CASSVERGGYEQYF.

V usage is TRBV29-1 and J usage is TRBJ1-1; D is perhaps TRBD1 (5 bases). The CDR3 has 15 amino acids. Germline assignment: CDR1 SQVTM and CDR2 ANQGSEA. Trimming took 0 bases from V and 0 from J, leaving 11 bases between them. CDR3: CSVEDGRGMNTEAFF. In nucleotides, the CDR3 is TGCAGCGTTGAAGATGGTCGGGGGATGAACACTGAAGCTTTCTTT.

The chain couples TRBV28 to TRBJ1-2; TRBD1 agrees at 7 bases. There are 18 residues in the CDR3. The V gene end was trimmed by 5 bases and the J gene end by 2 bases; junction bases not matched to a gene: 17. Germline loops: CDR1 MDHEN, CDR2 SYDVKM. The CDR3 protein is CASSGRVTGSTANYGYTF. CDR3 in DNA: TGTGCCAGCAGTGGCCGAGTGACAGGGTCAACGGCCAACTATGGCTACACCTTC.

The chain has TRBV11-2 and TRBJ2-1, with 8 bases fitting TRBD1. Germline CDR1 reads SGHAT; CDR2 reads FQNNGV. With 5 bases clipped from V and 5 bases from J, the junction kept 8 bases outside the gene matches. The CDR3 covers 15 residues. This chain's CDR3 is CASSPTWDRNNEQFF. The CDR3 DNA sequence: TGTGCCAGCAGCCCAACTTGGGACAGGAACAATGAGCAGTTCTTC.

Only a few counts were recorded for this clone. CDR3 nucleotides: TGTGCCAGCACTACACGGACAGCCTGGGGCTACACCTTC. It translates to CASTTRTAWGYTF. The rearrangement uses TRBV12-3 or TRBV12-4 and TRBJ1-2; D perhaps matches TRBD1 (6 bases). The ends were cut back, 7 bases at V and 8 bases at J, with 17 bases in the middle. The CDR3 runs to 13 residues.

V gene TRBV10-3 combines with J gene TRBJ2-6; D is unclear. Germline CDR1 is ENHRY and CDR2 is SYGVKD. The V gene lost 4 bases and the J gene lost 0 bases, with 7 bases spanning the gap. The CDR3 loop spans 15 amino acids. This CDR3 reads CAISAPLSGANVLTF. CDR3 coding DNA: TGTGCCATCAGTGCCCCTCTCTCTGGGGCCAACGTCCTGACTTTC.

V gene TRBV9 combines with J gene TRBJ1-2; D is unclear. The CDR3 totals 15 residues. The germline gives CDR1 SGDLS, CDR2 YYNGEE. V shed 0 bases and J shed 2 bases, with 11 bases lying between them. This chain's CDR3 is CASSVVRVRNYGYTF. In DNA, the CDR3 is TGTGCCAGCAGCGTAGTAAGGGTTCGCAACTATGGCTACACCTTC. Drawing the rest from reference TRBV9 and TRBJ1-2, the complete variable domain is DSGVTQTPKHLITATGQRVTLRCSPRSGDLSVYWYQQSLDQGLQFLIQYYNGEERAKGNILERFSAQQFPDLHSELNLSSLELGDSALYFCASSVVRVRNYGYTFGSGTRLTVV.

The V gene is TRBV9, the J gene TRBJ2-2; D is undetermined. V shed 1 base and J shed 2 bases, with 3 bases lying between them. The CDR3 length is 13 residues. The germline CDR1 and CDR2 sequences are SGDLS and YYNGEE. The CDR3 sequence: CASSVPNTGELFF. The CDR3 coding sequence is TGTGCCAGCAGCGTACCCAACACCGGGGAGCTGTTTTTT. Together with reference TRBV9 and TRBJ2-2, the CDR3 gives the full variable domain: DSGVTQTPKHLITATGQRVTLRCSPRSGDLSVYWYQQSLDQGLQFLIQYYNGEERAKGNILERFSAQQFPDLHSELNLSSLELGDSALYFCASSVPNTGELFFGEGSRLTVL.